Each of the 30 T cell receptor beta chains below was sequenced from the same sample in a study of cytomegalovirus exposure and HLA in healthy donors. With 60 Vbeta and 13 Jbeta primers, the PCR was carried out. Only in-frame clones appear in the TCRdb table, and some are missing; sequencing was by immunoSEQ multiplex PCR. The data contain approximately 110,000 clones, roughly 68% of them singletons. Sequenced material: PBMCs. Source of these receptors: a woman aged 45-60 years in good health and CMV-seropositive.

The chain employs TRBV5-1 and TRBJ1-2; 8 bases are shared with TRBD1. V shed 5 bases and J 6 bases; nucleotides not matched to a gene: 9. This CDR3 has 14 amino acids. The germline V gene encodes CDR1 SGHRS and CDR2 YFSETQ. The CDR3 DNA sequence: TGCGCCAGCAGATACACCGGGACAGGAGATGGCTACACCTTC. Residues: CASRYTGTGDGYTF. Full variable domain (missing parts from reference TRBV5-1 and TRBJ1-2): KAGVTQTPRYLIKTRGQQVTLSCSPISGHRSVSWYQQTPGQGLQFLFEYFSETQRNKGNFPGRFSGRQFSNSRSEMNVSTLELGDSALYLCASRYTGTGDGYTFGSGTRLTVV.

The gene calls are TRBV25-1 and TRBJ2-3; 7 bases line up with TRBD2. This CDR3 spans 15 amino acids. Trimming removed 3 bases from V and 2 bases from J; junction bases left unmatched: 5. CDR1 is MGHDK, CDR2 SYGVNS, per germline. This chain's CDR3 is CASSDQRGDTDTQYF. The CDR3 nucleotides are TGTGCCAGCAGTGACCAGCGGGGAGACACAGATACGCAGTATTTT.

V usage is TRBV19 and J usage is TRBJ2-1, with a possible D match to TRBD1 (6 bases). The V and J ends lost 5 bases and 1 base respectively, with 12 bases between them. This CDR3 spans 15 amino acids. Germline CDR1 and CDR2: LNHDA and SQIVND (reference sequence). This chain's CDR3 is CASSLTGDSYNEQFF. The CDR3 nucleotides read TGTGCCAGTAGTTTGACAGGTGATTCCTACAATGAGCAGTTCTTC.

This sequence joins TRBV5-6 and TRBJ2-7, with 9 nucleotides matching TRBD1. V lost 2 bases and J lost 5; bases outside the gene matches: 5. CDR3 length: 14 residues. Germline V CDR1 and CDR2: SGHDT, YYEEEE. CDR3 sequence: CASSFRDRVHEQYF. In DNA form, the CDR3 reads TGTGCCAGCAGCTTCCGGGACAGGGTCCACGAGCAGTACTTC.

This clone appeared a single time. The chain is built from TRBV5-1 and TRBJ2-2; a possible D gene is TRBD1 (5 bases). V lost 0 bases and J 5 bases, leaving 23 bases between the germline ends. Germline lookup yields CDR1 SGHRS and CDR2 YFSETQ. This CDR3 region has 19 residues. This chain's CDR3 is CASSLAGTPGRLSTGELFF. The CDR3 DNA reads as TGCGCCAGCAGCTTGGCCGGTACCCCAGGGCGGTTATCTACCGGGGAGCTGTTTTTT.

The V gene is TRBV5-6, the J gene TRBJ2-7; 7 positions agree with TRBD1. This CDR3 is 16 amino acids long. V lost 0 bases to trimming and J lost 0 bases; unmatched junction nucleotides: 6. Germline CDR1 and CDR2: SGHDT and YYEEEE. The CDR3 DNA reads as TGTGCCAGCAGCTTGGGACAGGGTACCCTCTCCTACGAGCAGTACTTC. This translates into CASSLGQGTLSYEQYF.

The chain links TRBV7-9 to TRBJ1-2; the D gene is possibly TRBD1 (5 bases). V dropped 1 base and J dropped 8 bases, with 17 bases sitting between them. The CDR3 has 15 amino acids. Germline V gene lookup returns CDR1 SEHNR and CDR2 FQNEAQ (reference sequence). Here the CDR3 DNA reads TGTGCCAGCAGCTTAGATAACAGGCCGGCCGCGGGCTACACCTTC. Translated, it gives CASSLDNRPAAGYTF. The full variable domain, completed using reference TRBV7-9 and TRBJ1-2, is DTGVSQNPRHKITKRGQNVTFRCDPISEHNRLYWYRQTLGQGPEFLTYFQNEAQLEKSRLLSDRFSAERPKGSFSTLEIQRTEQGDSAMYLCASSLDNRPAAGYTFGSGTRLTVV.

V usage is TRBV4-3 and J usage is TRBJ2-5, with a possible D match to TRBD2 (5 bases). CDR1 and CDR2 (germline): LGHNA, YSLEER. The CDR3 has 15 amino acids. V lost 2 bases and J lost 5, with 15 bases in between. CDR3 nucleotide sequence: TGCGCCAGCAGCCAATCACGGGCTAGAGGGGAGACCCAGTACTTC. It specifies CASSQSRARGETQYF.

The gene calls are TRBV4-2 and TRBJ2-2; TRBD2 matches 8 bases. CDR1 and CDR2 from the germline V gene are LGHNA and YNFKEQ. The CDR3 runs to 18 residues. V trimming: 0 bases; J trimming: 1 base; junction bases outside the gene matches: 7. The DNA of the CDR3 is TGTGCCAGCAGCCAAGAAGTAAGAAGCGGGGGGAACACCGGGGAGCTGTTTTTT. Translating it yields CASSQEVRSGGNTGELFF.

This clone was recorded a few times. The chain has TRBV2 and TRBJ2-7; tentative D call: TRBD2 (6 bases). Germline V gene lookup returns CDR1 SNHLY and CDR2 FYNNEI. The CDR3 is 13 residues long. V was shortened by 5 bases and J by 3 bases, with 11 bases between the two germline ends. The CDR3: CASSRDSYYEQYF. In DNA form, the CDR3 reads TGTGCCAGCAGTCGGGACTCCTACTACGAGCAGTACTTC.

The rearrangement links TRBV10-3 to TRBJ2-2, with D tentatively TRBD1 (5 bases). Germline CDR1 is ENHRY and CDR2 is SYGVKD. The V end lost 11 bases, the J end lost 2 bases, and 12 bases lay between the germline ends. The CDR3 contains 13 residues. For the CDR3, the DNA is TGTGCCGCGGCGGACACTAACACCGGGGAGCTGTTTTTT. Its protein product is CAAADTNTGELFF.

This clone appeared a single time. The chain has TRBV9 and TRBJ2-7; D is ambiguous. V gave up 6 bases and J gave up 7 bases, with 20 bases separating them. The CDR3 covers 14 residues. The V gene's germline CDR1 is SGDLS and CDR2 YYNGEE. This CDR3 is CASTRGEPMREQYF. Written as DNA, the CDR3 is TGTGCCAGCACCCGAGGTGAGCCAATGAGGGAGCAGTACTTC.

The rearrangement uses TRBV11-3 and TRBJ2-3; 9 bases fit TRBD2. This CDR3 has 15 amino acids. In germline, CDR1 is SGHNT, CDR2 YENEEA. J was trimmed by 2 bases and V by 5 bases; bases with no gene match: 5. The CDR3 nucleotides read TGTGCCAGCAGCCTAAGCGGGGGGTTCACAGATACGCAGTATTTT. Protein sequence: CASSLSGGFTDTQYF. The full variable domain, rest sourced from reference TRBV11-3 and TRBJ2-3, is EAGVVQSPRYKIIEKKQPVAFWCNPISGHNTLYWYLQNLGQGPELLIRYENEEAVDDSQLPKDRFSAERLKGVDSTLKIQPAELGDSAVYLCASSLSGGFTDTQYFGPGTRLTVL.

The V and J genes are TRBV18 and TRBJ1-1; 8 positions agree with TRBD1. Per the germline V gene, CDR1 is KGHSH and CDR2 is LQKENI. CDR3 length: 17 amino acids. The ends lost 3 bases at V and 1 base at J; junction bases unmatched: 10. CDR3 sequence (DNA): TGTGCCAGCTCACCTTTTACAGGGGGGCTAAGGAACACTGAAGCTTTCTTT. Amino acid sequence: CASSPFTGGLRNTEAFF.

The chain recombines TRBV5-1 with TRBJ2-1; 8 nucleotides agree with TRBD2. Trimming at V came to 0 bases and at J to 1 base, leaving 3 bases not matched to a gene. The CDR3 loop spans 16 amino acids. Germline V gene sequence: CDR1 SGHRS, CDR2 YFSETQ. DNA of the CDR3: TGCGCCAGCAGCTTGGGGGGACTAGGGTCCTACAATGAGCAGTTCTTC. This codes for CASSLGGLGSYNEQFF.

The chain links TRBV19 to TRBJ1-3; TRBD1 matches 8 bases. The germline CDR1 and CDR2 sequences are LNHDA and SQIVND (reference sequence). V was clipped by 4 bases and J by 4 bases; unmatched bases: 0. The CDR3 covers 13 residues. The CDR3, as DNA: TGTGCCAGTAGTAGGACAGGGGGAAACACCATATATTTT. Its translation is CASSRTGGNTIYF.

V is TRBV6-1 and J is TRBJ1-1, with TRBD1 identical over 8 bases. With 6 bases clipped from V and 10 bases from J, the junction kept 10 bases outside the gene matches. CDR3 length: 13 residues. The germline gives CDR1 MNHNS, CDR2 SASEGT. The chain's CDR3 is CASSREQGARAFF. The CDR3 nucleotides are TGTGCCAGCAGCAGAGAGCAGGGGGCGAGAGCTTTCTTT.

This clone was observed a few times. This chain links TRBV10-3 with TRBJ1-3; 7 bases are shared with TRBD1. The V segment lost 7 bases and the J segment 0 bases; nucleotides outside the gene matches: 6. The CDR3 is 15 amino acids. Germline loops: CDR1 ENHRY, CDR2 SYGVKD. CDR3 DNA sequence: TGTGCCATCAAGGGGGCACAGCTCTCTGGAAACACCATATATTTT. Translating gives CAIKGAQLSGNTIYF.

This chain connects TRBV5-6 to TRBJ2-4; D is perhaps TRBD1 (6 bases). The CDR3 is made up of 17 amino acids. V gave up 3 bases and J gave up 6 bases, with 22 bases separating them. The V gene's germline CDR1 is SGHDT and CDR2 YYEEEE. CDR3 nucleotide sequence: TGTGCCAGCAGCTCGCGGGCCCGGTTGGGGGACACAAACATTCAGTACTTC. This codes for CASSSRARLGDTNIQYF.

The V gene is TRBV21-1, the J gene TRBJ2-3; TRBD1 reflects the table's D call only, with no check against the DNA. TRBV21-1 is a known pseudogene. The CDR3 runs 18 residues. The CDR3, as DNA: TGTGCCAGCAGCAAAGGGGACAGGGAGCAAAGTAGTACAGATACGCAGTATTTT. This encodes CASSKGDREQSSTDTQYF.

The chain carries TRBV13 and TRBJ2-2; D gene uncertain. Germline CDR1 and CDR2: PRHDT and FYEKMQ (reference sequence). CDR3 length: 16 amino acids. V was clipped by 1 base and J by 0 bases, with 9 bases between them. CDR3 sequence: CASSLALGTNTGELFF. CDR3 sequence (DNA): TGTGCCAGCAGCTTAGCCCTAGGAACGAACACCGGGGAGCTGTTTTTT. Combining the CDR3 with reference TRBV13 and TRBJ2-2 gives the whole variable domain AAGVIQSPRHLIKEKRETATLKCYPIPRHDTVYWYQQGPGQDPQFLISFYEKMQSDKGSIPDRFSAQQFSDYHSELNMSSLELGDSALYFCASSLALGTNTGELFFGEGSRLTVL.

The rearrangement joins TRBV12-5 to TRBJ2-3; the match to TRBD2 covers 10 bases. Germline V gene sequence: CDR1 LGHNT, CDR2 FRNRAP. This CDR3 contains 16 residues. The junction had 6 bases not matched to a gene; V was cut back by 2 bases and J by 4 bases. The CDR3 is CASGLMPSGGADTQYF. The CDR3 region has the DNA TGTGCTAGTGGTTTGATGCCTAGCGGGGGTGCAGATACGCAGTATTTT.

This clone was recorded a few times. The genes are TRBV7-2 and TRBJ1-2; TRBD1 agrees at 7 bases. V shed 5 bases and J 8 bases; nucleotides not matched to a gene: 8. Germline CDR1 is SGHTA and CDR2 is FQGNSA. This CDR3 is 13 amino acids long. The DNA of the CDR3 is TGTGCCAGCAGCGAAGACAGGGTTCGGGGCTACACCTTC. Translating it yields CASSEDRVRGYTF.

This clone occurred a few times. Written as DNA, the CDR3 is TGTGCCAGCTCACGGGCCCAAGGGGCCGATTCACCCCTCCACTTT. Protein product: CASSRAQGADSPLHF. The V gene is TRBV18, the J gene TRBJ1-6, with D perhaps TRBD1 (5 bases). The CDR3 totals 15 residues. The germline CDR1 and CDR2 sequences are KGHSH and LQKENI. The V end lost 4 bases, the J end lost 8 bases, and 15 bases lay between the germline ends. The full variable domain, completed using reference TRBV18 and TRBJ1-6, is NAGVMQNPRHLVRRRGQEARLRCSPMKGHSHVYWYRQLPEEGLKFMVYLQKENIIDESGMPKERFSAEFPKEGPSILRIQQVVRGDSAAYFCASSRAQGADSPLHFGNGTRLTVT.

This clone was recorded a few times. The chain employs TRBV19 and TRBJ1-3; the match to TRBD1 covers 8 bases. The CDR3 is made up of 15 amino acids. Germline loops: CDR1 LNHDA, CDR2 SQIVND (reference sequence). V was clipped by 6 bases and J by 3 bases; unmatched bases: 7. This CDR3 is CASSKDREVGNTIYF. CDR3 DNA sequence: TGTGCCAGTAGCAAGGACAGGGAGGTTGGAAACACCATATATTTT.

The genes are TRBV27 and TRBJ2-7; TRBD1 might be the D (5 bases). The CDR3 totals 14 residues. The V end lost 3 bases, the J end lost 4 bases, and 13 bases lay between the germline ends. Germline lookup yields CDR1 MNHEY and CDR2 SMNVEV (reference sequence). In nucleotides, the CDR3 is TGTGCCAGCAGTTTTACCGGCGACAGATACGAGCAGTACTTC. Its translation is CASSFTGDRYEQYF.

In nucleotides, the CDR3 is TGTGCCAGCAGTTTAACAGGCGGAGGGGTAGGCACTTTCTTT. Its translation is CASSLTGGGVGTFF. This sequence joins TRBV6-5 and TRBJ1-1, with D possibly matching TRBD1 (5 bases). Germline lookup yields CDR1 MNHEY and CDR2 SVGAGI. CDR3 length: 14 residues. V dropped 4 bases and J dropped 12 bases, with 21 bases sitting between them.

V is TRBV21-1 and J is TRBJ2-7; the D call in the table, TRBD1, was not verified against the DNA. TRBV21-1 is deemed a pseudogene. The CDR3 is 14 residues long. CDR3 sequence (DNA): TGTGCCAGCACCCCGACAGGGGTTAGGTACGAGCAGTACTTC. This gives the protein CASTPTGVRYEQYF.

The V gene is TRBV19, the J gene TRBJ1-5; D is undetermined. Trimming removed 1 base at V and 13 bases at J, with 8 bases between. The CDR3 length is 11 residues. Per germline, CDR1 LNHDA and CDR2 SQIVND (reference sequence). The CDR3, as DNA: TGTGCCAGTAGTATAGGCGTTCTTCAGCATTTT. Amino acids: CASSIGVLQHF.

The rearrangement links TRBV28 to TRBJ1-4; tentatively, D is TRBD1 (6 bases). Trimming took off 5 bases at V and 11 bases at J, with 24 bases between the two ends. This CDR3 contains 16 residues. CDR1 and CDR2 (germline): MDHEN, SYDVKM. DNA of the CDR3: TGTGCCAGCAGTGACGGAGGAGAGACAGGCCGGACGAAACTGTTTTTT. It translates to CASSDGGETGRTKLFF.